The 32 T cell receptor beta chains below all came from one sample that was sequenced in a study of a mutant IDH1 vaccine in newly diagnosed glioma. Time point reported: week 11, during vaccination. A single vaccine dose contained 300 ug of mutant IDH1 20-mer peptide, and topical imiquimod was used with it. Repertoires were generated with immunoSEQ multiplex PCR, while TCRdb's copy carries only in-frame clones and drops some. The sample lists tens of thousands of clones, 80% occurring once. Their antigen targets remain unknown. The source was PBMCs, collected from a glioma patient whose treatment included an IDH1 peptide vaccine. The source is a man aged 45-65 years with glioma.

A few counts support this clone. The chain carries TRBV7-2 and TRBJ1-1; D remains unclear. The V gene's germline CDR1 is SGHTA and CDR2 FQGNSA. V was pared by 3 bases and J by 8 bases, with 13 bases between. The length of the CDR3 is 13 residues. The CDR3 nucleotides read TGTGCCAGCAGCTTCACTTATGGGTCCGAAGCTTTCTTT. Its translation is CASSFTYGSEAFF.

The rearrangement joins TRBV19 to TRBJ2-5; D might be TRBD1 or TRBD2, each matching 5 bases. In germline, CDR1 is LNHDA, CDR2 SQIVND (reference sequence). The CDR3 length is 14 residues. V lost 3 bases and J 2 bases, leaving 10 bases between the germline ends. The CDR3, as DNA: TGTGCCAGTAGTATTCCGGGACGTCAAGAGACCCAGTACTTC. This encodes CASSIPGRQETQYF.

The rearrangement uses TRBV7-2 and TRBJ1-5; unclear D gene. Germline V gene lookup returns CDR1 SGHTA and CDR2 FQGNSA. The V and J ends lost 1 base and 0 bases respectively, with 4 bases between them. There are 14 residues in the CDR3. In DNA, the CDR3 is TGTGCCAGCAGCTTAGGAGTTAGCAATCAGCCCCAGCATTTT. This codes for CASSLGVSNQPQHF.

J is TRBJ2-7 and V is TRBV10-3, with unresolved D. CDR3 length: 15 residues. V dropped 3 bases and J dropped 6 bases, with 18 bases sitting between them. Germline V gene data show CDR1 as ENHRY and CDR2 as SYGVKD. The CDR3 sequence: CAISDWEQTRGEQYF. As DNA, the CDR3 is TGTGCCATCAGTGATTGGGAACAGACCAGAGGCGAGCAGTACTTC.

As regards this clone: The sample carries other DNA sequences with the same CDR3. V usage is TRBV11-3 and J usage is TRBJ1-1, with unresolved D. CDR1 is SGHNT, CDR2 YENEEA, per germline. V gave up 3 bases and J gave up 4 bases, with 3 bases separating them. The CDR3 totals 11 residues. The CDR3 region has the DNA TGTGCCAGCAGCTTGGGCACTGAAGCTTTCTTT. Translation: CASSLGTEAFF.

This clone was found a few times. The V gene is TRBV9, the J gene TRBJ2-1; 7 bases match TRBD2. This CDR3 has 16 amino acids. The germline gives CDR1 SGDLS, CDR2 YYNGEE. Trimming at V came to 3 bases and at J to 1 base, leaving 7 bases not matched to a gene. The CDR3 reads CASSGLAGRSYNEQFF. Here the CDR3 DNA reads TGTGCCAGCAGCGGTTTAGCGGGTCGATCCTACAATGAGCAGTTCTTC.

This sequence joins TRBV7-6 and TRBJ2-7; 7 positions match TRBD1. The CDR3 has 13 amino acids. The germline V gene encodes CDR1 SGHVS and CDR2 FNYEAQ. J was trimmed by 5 bases and V by 4 bases; bases with no gene match: 5. The chain's CDR3 is CASSSPDRHEQYF. The CDR3 DNA follows: TGTGCCAGCAGCTCCCCGGACAGGCACGAGCAGTACTTC. Full variable domain (outside the CDR3, taken from reference TRBV7-6 and TRBJ2-7): GAGVSQSPRYKVTKRGQDVALRCDPISGHVSLYWYRQALGQGPEFLTYFNYEAQQDKSGLPNDRFSAERPEGSISTLTIQRTEQRDSAMYRCASSSPDRHEQYFGPGTRLTVT.

The chain carries TRBV29-1 and TRBJ2-5; no clear D. The CDR3 runs 12 residues. Germline loops: CDR1 SQVTM, CDR2 ANQGSEA. The V end lost 8 bases, the J end lost 3 bases, and 13 bases lay between the germline ends. CDR3 bases: TGCAGCATCTCCAGAACCGAAGAGACCCAGTACTTC. This sequence encodes CSISRTEETQYF. The full variable domain, completed using reference TRBV29-1 and TRBJ2-5, is SAVISQKPSRDICQRGTSLTIQCQVDSQVTMMFWYRQQPGQSLTLIATANQGSEATYESGFVIDKFPISRPNLTFSTLTVSNMSPEDSSIYLCSISRTEETQYFGPGTRLLVL.

V usage is TRBV5-1 and J usage is TRBJ1-1; 10 positions agree with TRBD1. This CDR3 spans 16 amino acids. Losses at the gene ends were 0 bases for V and 4 bases for J; bases not matched to a gene: 6. CDR1 and CDR2 from the germline V gene are SGHRS and YFSETQ. The chain's CDR3 is CASSLGQGAYVTEAFF. CDR3 DNA: TGCGCCAGCAGCTTGGGACAGGGGGCGTATGTCACTGAAGCTTTCTTT. The full variable domain, its missing parts supplied by reference TRBV5-1 and TRBJ1-1, is KAGVTQTPRYLIKTRGQQVTLSCSPISGHRSVSWYQQTPGQGLQFLFEYFSETQRNKGNFPGRFSGRQFSNSRSEMNVSTLELGDSALYLCASSLGQGAYVTEAFFGQGTRLTVV.

In DNA form, the CDR3 reads TGTGCCAGCAGTGAATTCGGCGTGGGGAACTATGGCTACACCTTC. Translating it yields CASSEFGVGNYGYTF. The chain employs TRBV6-1 and TRBJ1-2; D is undetermined. The CDR3 length is 15 residues. V shed 2 bases and J shed 2 bases, with 12 bases lying between them. CDR1 MNHNS and CDR2 SASEGT come from the germline V gene.

CDR3 coding DNA: TGTGCCAGCCGTGGGGACACTGAAGCTTTCTTT. Translation gives CASRGDTEAFF. The chain couples TRBV6-1 to TRBJ1-1; no reliable D call. CDR1 MNHNS and CDR2 SASEGT come from the germline V gene. Trimming removed 8 bases at V and 3 bases at J, with 7 bases between. The CDR3 is 11 residues long.

This chain links TRBV7-2 with TRBJ1-2; D gene unclear. The CDR3 totals 13 residues. Trimming pared 6 bases from V and 3 bases from J, leaving 11 bases between. Germline V lookup: CDR1 SGHTA, CDR2 FQGNSA. CDR3 coding DNA: TGTGCCAGCAGTCCCTCGAGGGACTATGGCTACACCTTC. It codes for CASSPSRDYGYTF.

The J gene is TRBJ2-4, the V gene TRBV5-5, with 7 positions matching TRBD1. Germline V gene lookup returns CDR1 SGHKS and CDR2 YYEKEE (reference sequence). V shed 5 bases and J 7 bases; nucleotides not matched to a gene: 6. CDR3 length: 13 amino acids. Here the CDR3 reads CASRTPDRNIQYF. The CDR3 coding sequence is TGTGCCAGCAGGACGCCGGACAGGAACATTCAGTACTTC.

J is TRBJ1-5 and V is TRBV27; tentative D call: TRBD1 (5 bases). Trimming took off 5 bases at V and 4 bases at J, with 12 bases between the two ends. The CDR3 extends over 14 amino acids. Germline V gives CDR1 MNHEY, CDR2 SMNVEV (reference sequence). The CDR3 loop reads CASSERTQNQPQHF. The CDR3 DNA reads as TGTGCCAGCAGTGAAAGGACACAAAATCAGCCCCAGCATTTT.

The rearrangement links TRBV15 to TRBJ2-6; D is unresolved. V lost 5 bases, J lost 0 bases, and 8 bases lay in between. CDR3 length: 15 residues. Per germline, CDR1 LNHNV and CDR2 YYDKDF (reference sequence). CDR3 residues: CATSELSSGANVLTF. In nucleotides, the CDR3 is TGTGCCACCAGCGAACTAAGCTCTGGGGCCAACGTCCTGACTTTC.

This chain connects TRBV30 to TRBJ1-6; D is uncertain. CDR3 length: 11 amino acids. With 3 bases removed from V and 7 bases from J, the gap between germline ends came to 4 bases. In germline, CDR1 is GTSNPN, CDR2 SVGIG (reference sequence). CDR3 coding DNA: TGTGCCTGGAGCGGGAATTCACCCCTCCACTTT. Translating gives CAWSGNSPLHF.

The genes are TRBV19 and TRBJ2-3; 10 nucleotides agree with TRBD2. V lost 3 bases to trimming and J lost 2 bases; unmatched junction nucleotides: 14. Germline CDR1 LNHDA, CDR2 SQIVND (reference sequence). The CDR3 runs 19 residues. The CDR3 nucleotides are TGTGCCAGTAGTATCATCGTGGCTAGCGGGAGCCGGGACACAGATACGCAGTATTTT. It is translated as CASSIIVASGSRDTDTQYF.

V is TRBV11-2 and J is TRBJ1-6; 7 positions match TRBD1. The CDR3 length is 17 residues. Unmatched junction bases numbered 10, after V lost 5 bases and J lost 3 bases. Germline CDR1 reads SGHAT; CDR2 reads FQNNGV. The DNA for the CDR3 is TGTGCCAGCAGCACCCTTGGACAGGCAAACTATAATTCACCCCTCCACTTT. The encoded protein is CASSTLGQANYNSPLHF.

The rearrangement links TRBV19 to TRBJ2-3, with D hard to call. This CDR3 contains 14 residues. The germline V gene encodes CDR1 LNHDA and CDR2 SQIVND (reference sequence). V was cut by 4 bases and J by 2 bases, with 10 bases left in between. CDR3 protein: CASSTSPSTDTQYF. CDR3 nucleotide sequence: TGTGCCAGTAGTACCTCGCCGTCCACAGATACGCAGTATTTT.

The chain uses TRBV7-8 and TRBJ2-5; weak D call: TRBD1 (5 bases). The CDR3 covers 18 residues. V was pared by 5 bases and J by 4 bases, with 26 bases between. The V gene's germline CDR1 is SGHVS and CDR2 FQNEAQ. The CDR3 nucleotides are TGTGCCAGCAGCCCCCGGACAAGCCTTTTAGGGATTGTAGAGACCCAGTACTTC. It yields the protein CASSPRTSLLGIVETQYF. Filled out from reference TRBV7-8 and TRBJ2-5, the complete variable domain reads GAGVSQSPRYKVAKRGQDVALRCDPISGHVSLFWYQQALGQGPEFLTYFQNEAQLDKSGLPSDRFFAERPEGSVSTLKIQRTQQEDSAVYLCASSPRTSLLGIVETQYFGPGTRLLVL.

This clone was found a few times. The rearrangement links TRBV6-1 to TRBJ1-3; possibly TRBD1 for D (5 bases). Trimming took 5 bases from V and 3 from J, leaving 14 bases between them. CDR1 and CDR2 from the germline V gene are MNHNS and SASEGT. The CDR3 extends over 15 amino acids. The CDR3 region has the DNA TGTGCCAGCAGTTCGCCAGCAGGGAGTGGAAACACCATATATTTT. Translated: CASSSPAGSGNTIYF.

The chain couples TRBV7-9 to TRBJ2-7; weak D call: TRBD1 (6 bases). Per germline, CDR1 SEHNR and CDR2 FQNEAQ (reference sequence). The V and J ends lost 5 bases and 2 bases respectively, with 10 bases between them. The CDR3 contains 13 residues. The CDR3 spells CASSPTGTYEQYF. The DNA for the CDR3 is TGTGCCAGCAGCCCGACAGGAACCTACGAGCAGTACTTC.

The gene calls are TRBV2 and TRBJ2-5, with D perhaps matching TRBD1 or TRBD2 (5 bases each). V lost 4 bases, J lost 3 bases, and 9 bases lay in between. This CDR3 spans 13 amino acids. CDR1 is SNHLY and CDR2 is FYNNEI in the germline V gene. For the CDR3, the DNA is TGTGCCAGCAGTGGGGACGAGAAAGAGACCCAGTACTTC. This gives the protein CASSGDEKETQYF.

The chain recombines TRBV30 with TRBJ2-5, with D possibly TRBD2 on 6 matching bases. Trimming removed 5 bases from V and 3 bases from J, with 19 bases in between. There are 15 residues in the CDR3. CDR1 and CDR2 (germline): GTSNPN, SVGIG (reference sequence). The CDR3, as DNA: TGTGCCTGGGACGGAGGAGGCTTAGCGGAAGAGACCCAGTACTTC. Protein product: CAWDGGGLAEETQYF.

The chain employs TRBV19 and TRBJ1-5; 9 bases match TRBD1. This CDR3 comprises 15 residues. Germline loops: CDR1 LNHDA, CDR2 SQIVND (reference sequence). V shed 1 base and J 6 bases; nucleotides not matched to a gene: 4. The CDR3 loop reads CASSIVGQGSQPQHF. CDR3 DNA sequence: TGTGCCAGTAGTATAGTCGGACAGGGGAGTCAGCCCCAGCATTTT.

V is TRBV2 and J is TRBJ2-7; the D gene is possibly TRBD1 (6 bases). Per the germline V gene, CDR1 is SNHLY and CDR2 is FYNNEI. Trimming left V 3 bases short and J 0 bases short, with 9 bases between. The CDR3 covers 14 residues. The CDR3 DNA reads TGTGCCAGCAGTGACGGGACATTCTCCTACGAGCAGTACTTC. Its translation is CASSDGTFSYEQYF.

V usage is TRBV5-1 and J usage is TRBJ1-1, with D perhaps TRBD1 (6 bases). Trimming took 0 bases from V and 4 from J, leaving 10 bases between them. The germline V gene has CDR1 SGHRS and CDR2 YFSETQ. CDR3 length: 14 residues. CDR3 nucleotide sequence: TGCGCCAGCAGCTTGGATGGGGGGCCCACTGAAGCTTTCTTT. Its translation is CASSLDGGPTEAFF.

This clone appeared a single time. This chain connects TRBV19 to TRBJ1-1, with D perhaps TRBD1 (5 bases). This CDR3 contains 14 residues. The germline V gene has CDR1 LNHDA and CDR2 SQIVND (reference sequence). The V gene lost 3 bases and the J gene lost 6 bases, with 14 bases spanning the gap. CDR3 protein: CASSMWGGVAEAFF. CDR3 bases: TGTGCCAGTAGTATGTGGGGGGGGGTGGCTGAAGCTTTCTTT. Combining the CDR3 with reference TRBV19 and TRBJ1-1 gives the whole variable domain DGGITQSPKYLFRKEGQNVTLSCEQNLNHDAMYWYRQDPGQGLRLIYYSQIVNDFQKGDIAEGYSVSREKKESFPLTVTSAQKNPTAFYLCASSMWGGVAEAFFGQGTRLTVV.

This chain connects TRBV18 to TRBJ2-5; 8 nucleotides align to TRBD1. The germline CDR1 and CDR2 sequences are KGHSH and LQKENI. The junction had 2 bases not matched to a gene; V was cut back by 2 bases and J by 3 bases. The CDR3 totals 14 residues. CDR3 bases: TGTGCCAGCTCACCAAGGGGACAGGAAGAGACCCAGTACTTC. It yields the protein CASSPRGQEETQYF.

The CDR3 loop is CASSSQGGSNQPQHF. CDR3 sequence (DNA): TGTGCCAGCAGCTCTCAGGGGGGAAGCAATCAGCCCCAGCATTTT. The V call is TRBV7-8, the J call TRBJ1-5; TRBD1 matches at 7 bases. This CDR3 contains 15 residues. Losses at the gene ends were 4 bases for V and 1 base for J; bases not matched to a gene: 4. Germline V CDR1 and CDR2: SGHVS, FQNEAQ.

This chain joins TRBV10-3 and TRBJ1-5; no clear D. The CDR3 extends over 13 amino acids. CDR1 is ENHRY, CDR2 SYGVKD, per germline. Deletions cut 8 bases from V and 5 bases from J, with 13 bases between. The CDR3 loop reads CAIGSTVDQPQHF. For the CDR3, the DNA is TGTGCCATCGGATCGACCGTTGATCAGCCCCAGCATTTT.

V gene TRBV30 combines with J gene TRBJ1-2, with D possibly TRBD1 on 5 matching bases. Germline CDR1 and CDR2: GTSNPN and SVGIG (reference sequence). The CDR3 consists of 14 residues. Trimming took 3 bases from V and 4 from J, leaving 15 bases between them. CDR3 residues: CAWRDTGRVYGYTF. The CDR3 nucleotides are TGTGCCTGGAGGGACACGGGAAGGGTCTATGGCTACACCTTC.